These 12 T cell receptor beta chains came from one sample sequenced in a study of beta chain features in type 1 diabetes (dated by TCRdb to 2017 to 2018). Libraries came from the immunoSEQ multiplex PCR assay. The High Capacity cDNA Reverse Transcription Kit was used to reverse transcribe all of the isolated RNA, meaning that expressed TCRB transcripts were what got sequenced. Here the immuneACCESS table is served through TCRdb, limited to in-frame sequences with V and J called. Missing clones are a known gap in these copies; in checked studies unresolved V genes cover under half, and the rest lacks a known reason. The sample data list over 15,000 clones, and 50% of these were observed just once. The ten largest clones capture 0.43% of the sample. Sequencing used stem cell memory CD4+ T cells from blood. The intended sense of this specimen's cell subset or site label: stem cell-like memory CD4+ T cells. These receptors originate from a man between 18 and 29 years old in good health.

This clone was recorded only once. The rearrangement uses TRBV10-3 and TRBJ1-3; 7 bases are a match to TRBD1. CDR3 length equals 15 residues. The germline CDR1 and CDR2 sequences are ENHRY and SYGVKD. Losses at the gene ends were 4 bases for V and 1 base for J; bases not matched to a gene: 4. CDR3 amino acids: CAISAGTDSGNTIYF. Here the CDR3 DNA reads TGTGCCATCAGTGCCGGGACAGATTCTGGAAACACCATATATTTT.

In this sample, this clone turned up a few times. This chain uses TRBV30 with TRBJ2-5, with TRBD2 identical over 11 bases. CDR3 length equals 16 residues. V shed 3 bases, J shed 1 base, and the junction held 7 bases outside the gene matches. Germline CDR1 GTSNPN, CDR2 SVGIG (reference sequence). The CDR3 spells CAWSRGLAESQETQYF. The CDR3 nucleotides are TGTGCCTGGAGCCGGGGACTAGCGGAATCCCAAGAGACCCAGTACTTC.

The chain carries TRBV5-4 and TRBJ2-2; possible D gene TRBD1, 5 bases. Germline V gene data show CDR1 as SGHNT and CDR2 as YYREEE (reference sequence). This CDR3 has 13 amino acids. V lost 6 bases, J lost 9 bases, and 15 bases lay in between. In DNA, the CDR3 is TGTGCCAGCACCGCGCAGGGTGTCAGGGAGCTGTTTTTT. Amino acid sequence: CASTAQGVRELFF.

The chain employs TRBV7-2 and TRBJ2-7; 7 bases are a match to TRBD2. The CDR3 length is 15 residues. After removal of 5 bases from V and 0 bases from J, the junction contained 7 bases not matched to a gene. Germline lookup yields CDR1 SGHTA and CDR2 FQGNSA. CDR3 nucleotides: TGTGCCAGCAGCCCAGGTCGGGGGGTCTCCTACGAGCAGTACTTC. Translated, it gives CASSPGRGVSYEQYF.

The chain joins TRBV19 to TRBJ1-1; D is possibly TRBD1 (6 bases). The V end lost 8 bases, the J end lost 1 base, and 14 bases lay between the germline ends. CDR3 length: 14 amino acids. Germline values: CDR1 LNHDA, CDR2 SQIVND (reference sequence). The CDR3 coding sequence is TGTGCCAGTGACCTCGGGGGGGCGAACACTGAAGCTTTCTTT. Translation gives CASDLGGANTEAFF.

The V call is TRBV18, the J call TRBJ2-7; 7 bases line up with TRBD2. The germline V gene has CDR1 KGHSH and CDR2 LQKENI. The trim removed 1 base at V and 1 base at J, leaving 4 bases unmatched. This CDR3 is 15 amino acids long. The DNA of the CDR3 is TGTGCCAGCTCACCACGGGCTAGCGGATCCTACGAGCAGTACTTC. This encodes CASSPRASGSYEQYF.

The rearrangement joins TRBV6-1 to TRBJ1-5, with 7 bases that match TRBD1. The CDR3 is 14 residues long. Trimming cost V 7 bases and J 4 bases; bases outside gene matches: 7. CDR1 and CDR2 (germline): MNHNS, SASEGT. CDR3 residues: CASNTDRANQPQHF. The DNA of the CDR3 is TGTGCCAGCAATACAGACAGGGCTAATCAGCCCCAGCATTTT.

This sequence joins TRBV4-2 and TRBJ1-1; weak D call: TRBD1 (5 bases). V was pared by 4 bases and J by 6 bases, with 15 bases between. The CDR3 covers 14 residues. Germline V gene data show CDR1 as LGHNA and CDR2 as YNFKEQ. The chain's CDR3 is CASSPAGGSAEAFF. The CDR3, as DNA: TGTGCCAGCAGCCCAGCCGGGGGGTCGGCTGAAGCTTTCTTT.

The rearrangement joins TRBV6-5 to TRBJ2-3, with TRBD1 identical over 8 bases. V lost 0 bases and J lost 6; bases outside the gene matches: 5. Germline CDR1 is MNHEY and CDR2 is SVGAGI. This CDR3 is 15 amino acids long. The CDR3 coding sequence is TGTGCCAGCAGTTACTCGGGCAGGGGGCTGGATACGCAGTATTTT. Residues: CASSYSGRGLDTQYF.

J is TRBJ2-1 and V is TRBV5-1, with D unclear. The germline V and J ends were trimmed by 0 bases and 2 bases, with 9 bases remaining between them. Germline V CDR1 and CDR2: SGHRS, YFSETQ. The CDR3 covers 15 residues. CDR3 residues: CASSLEEPAYNEQFF. DNA for the CDR3: TGCGCCAGCAGCTTGGAGGAGCCCGCCTACAATGAGCAGTTCTTC.

This clone has just a few counts. The chain uses TRBV28 and TRBJ2-7, with D possibly being TRBD2 (5 bases). Germline assignment: CDR1 MDHEN and CDR2 SYDVKM. This CDR3 has 15 residues. Trimming removed 2 bases from V and 3 bases from J, with 14 bases in between. The CDR3 reads CASSLEGKGVYEQYF. CDR3 DNA sequence: TGTGCCAGCAGTTTAGAGGGTAAAGGTGTCTACGAGCAGTACTTC.

This rearrangement joins TRBV11-1 to TRBJ2-5; D unclear. The J call may be incorrect, as the DNA end agrees better with TRBJ2-7. From germline, CDR1 is SGHAT and CDR2 FQDESV (reference sequence). This CDR3 is 11 amino acids long. The CDR3 DNA is TGTGCCAGCAGCATCAATTACGAGCAGTACTTC. Protein product: CASSINYEQYF.